This TCR beta chain was retrieved from a study of cytomegalovirus exposure and HLA in healthy donors. Regarding the study as a whole: It has been reported that TCR beta sequences accurately predicted the HLA-A and HLA-B alleles of most subjects. A later look showed TCR association rates differing by HLA locus, highest for DRB1 and lowest for HLA-C. Roughly uniform depth of sequencing across donors was assumed in presence/absence analyses. Judged likely to be a sequencing artifact was a cluster of highly shared sequence variants.

A word on this clone: What it binds is unknown.

A multiplex PCR was run with 60 Vbeta primers and 13 Jbeta primers. The data were produced by immunoSEQ multiplex PCR, yet TCRdb's version contains in-frame clones alone and is incomplete. Here the sample spans 110,000 or so clones, around four fifths being singletons. Input material: PBMCs. This receptor was identified in a man aged 40-49 years in good health and CMV-seronegative.

This CDR3 reads CASRVVGLAGHNEQFF. The CDR3 region has the DNA TGTGCCAGCAGGGTCGTCGGACTAGCGGGTCACAATGAGCAGTTCTTC. This rearrangement joins TRBV28 to TRBJ2-1, with TRBD2 identical over 11 bases. This CDR3 contains 16 residues. V was clipped by 6 bases and J by 5 bases; unmatched bases: 9. Germline V gene data show CDR1 as MDHEN and CDR2 as SYDVKM. The full variable domain, with the rest looked up from reference TRBV28 and TRBJ2-1, is DVKVTQSSRYLVKRTGEKVFLECVQDMDHENMFWYRQDPGLGLRLIYFSYDVKMKEKGDIPEGYSVSREKKERFSLILESASTNQTSMYLCASRVVGLAGHNEQFFGPGTRLTVL.